This T cell receptor beta chain was profiled in a study of shared clonotypes between healthy human individuals. Overall study context: The composition of the donors was a couple of women and three men aged 18 to 49.

As defined, naive CD8 cells were CD45RO-negative and positively selected for CCR7, with terminally differentiated effector memory CD45RA+ cells excluded. The assay was carried out at the deep level. The data were produced by immunoSEQ multiplex PCR, yet TCRdb's version contains in-frame clones alone and is incomplete. The sample contains about 580,000 clones, roughly 98% of which appear only once. Study-level points and caveats: Memory subsets had estimated richness that was generally smaller than that of naive subsets.

The CDR3 is made up of 19 amino acids. Trimming at V came to 0 bases and at J to 8 bases, leaving 15 bases not matched to a gene. Germline V gene lookup returns CDR1 LGHNA and CDR2 YSLEER. This clone was detected once. As yet, its antigen is unknown. The clonotype was recovered from a man younger than 40 in good health. The sample comprised naive CD8+ T cells sorted from blood. The chain joins TRBV4-3 to TRBJ2-2, with 10 bases fitting TRBD2. This chain's CDR3 is CASSQDRLLAGEGVGELFF. CDR3 sequence (DNA): TGCGCCAGCAGCCAAGATCGGCTGCTAGCGGGAGAAGGAGTGGGGGAGCTGTTTTTT.